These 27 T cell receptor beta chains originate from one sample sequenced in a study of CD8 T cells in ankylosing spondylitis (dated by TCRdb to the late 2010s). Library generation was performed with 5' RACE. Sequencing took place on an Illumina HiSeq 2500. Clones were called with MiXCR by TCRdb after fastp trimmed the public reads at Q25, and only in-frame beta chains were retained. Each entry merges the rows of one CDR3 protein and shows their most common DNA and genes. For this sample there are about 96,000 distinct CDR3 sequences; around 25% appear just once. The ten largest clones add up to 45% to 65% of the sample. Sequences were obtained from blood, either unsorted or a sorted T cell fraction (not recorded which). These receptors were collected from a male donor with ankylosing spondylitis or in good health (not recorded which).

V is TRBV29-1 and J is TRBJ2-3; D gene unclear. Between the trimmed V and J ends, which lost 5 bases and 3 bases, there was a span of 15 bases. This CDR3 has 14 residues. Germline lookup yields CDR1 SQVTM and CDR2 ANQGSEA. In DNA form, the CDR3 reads TGCAGCGTTAACGACTGGGCTAGGACAGATACGCAGTATTTT. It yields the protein CSVNDWARTDTQYF.

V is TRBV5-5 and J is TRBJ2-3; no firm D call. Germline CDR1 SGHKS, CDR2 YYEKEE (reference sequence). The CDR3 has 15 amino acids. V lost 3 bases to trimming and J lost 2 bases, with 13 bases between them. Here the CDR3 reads CASSYRAPTTDTQYF. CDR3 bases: TGTGCCAGCAGCTACCGAGCCCCCACCACAGATACGCAGTATTTT.

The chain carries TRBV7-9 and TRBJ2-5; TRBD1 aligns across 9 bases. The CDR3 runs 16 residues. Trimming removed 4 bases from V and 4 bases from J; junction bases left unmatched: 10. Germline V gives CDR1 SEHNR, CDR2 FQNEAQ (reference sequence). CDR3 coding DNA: TGTGCCAGCAGCTCGGGACAGGGAGGCGTTGGAGAGACCCAGTACTTC. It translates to CASSSGQGGVGETQYF.

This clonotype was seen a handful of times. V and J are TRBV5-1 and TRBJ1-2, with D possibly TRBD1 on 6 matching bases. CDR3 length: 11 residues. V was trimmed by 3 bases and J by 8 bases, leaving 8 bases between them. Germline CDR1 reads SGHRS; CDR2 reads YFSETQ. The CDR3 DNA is TGCGCCAGCAGCTCGGGGGCCGGCTACACCTTC. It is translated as CASSSGAGYTF.

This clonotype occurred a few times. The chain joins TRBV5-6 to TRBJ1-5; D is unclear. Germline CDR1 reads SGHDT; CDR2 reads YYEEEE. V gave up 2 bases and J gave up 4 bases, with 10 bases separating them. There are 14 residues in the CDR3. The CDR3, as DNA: TGTGCCAGCAGCTTTTCTAATGGTAATCAGCCCCAGCATTTT. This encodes CASSFSNGNQPQHF.

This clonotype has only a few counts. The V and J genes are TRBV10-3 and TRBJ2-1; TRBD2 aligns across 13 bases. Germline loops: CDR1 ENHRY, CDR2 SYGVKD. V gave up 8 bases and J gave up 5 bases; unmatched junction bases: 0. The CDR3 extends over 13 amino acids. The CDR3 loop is CAIGTSGDNEQFF. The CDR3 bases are TGTGCCATCGGGACTAGCGGGGACAATGAGCAGTTCTTC.

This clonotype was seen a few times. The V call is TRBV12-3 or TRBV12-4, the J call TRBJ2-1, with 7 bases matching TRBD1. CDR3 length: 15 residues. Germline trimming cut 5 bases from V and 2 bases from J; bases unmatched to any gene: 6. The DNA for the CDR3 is TGTGCCAGCAGTCGTACAGGGGTGACCTACAATGAGCAGTTCTTC. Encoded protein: CASSRTGVTYNEQFF.

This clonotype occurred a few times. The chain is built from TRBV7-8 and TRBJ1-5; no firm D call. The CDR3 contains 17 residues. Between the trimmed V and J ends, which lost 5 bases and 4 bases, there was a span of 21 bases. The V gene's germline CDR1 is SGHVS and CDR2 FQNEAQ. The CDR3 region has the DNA TGTGCCAGCAGCCCATTGTGGATCGGGTTTGAGAATCAGCCCCAGCATTTT. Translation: CASSPLWIGFENQPQHF.

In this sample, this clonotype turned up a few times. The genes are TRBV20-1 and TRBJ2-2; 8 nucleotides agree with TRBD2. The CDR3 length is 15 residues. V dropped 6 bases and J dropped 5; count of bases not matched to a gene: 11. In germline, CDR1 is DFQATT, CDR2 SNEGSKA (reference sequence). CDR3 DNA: TGCAGTGCGCCGCGGACTAGCCCACGGACCGGGGAGCTGTTTTTT. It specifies CSAPRTSPRTGELFF.

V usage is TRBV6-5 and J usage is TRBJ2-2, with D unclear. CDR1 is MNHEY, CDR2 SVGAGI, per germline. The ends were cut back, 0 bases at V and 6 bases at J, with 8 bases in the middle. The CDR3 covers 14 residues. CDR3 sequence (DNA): TGTGCCAGCAGTTACTCTCACGGGTCCGGGGAGCTGTTTTTT. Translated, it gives CASSYSHGSGELFF.

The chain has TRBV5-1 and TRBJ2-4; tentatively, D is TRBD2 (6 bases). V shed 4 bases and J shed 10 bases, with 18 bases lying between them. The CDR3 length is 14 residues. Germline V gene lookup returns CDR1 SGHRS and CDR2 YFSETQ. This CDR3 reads CASSRTTGYRIQYF. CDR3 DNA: TGCGCCAGCAGCCGGACTACCGGTTACAGGATTCAGTACTTC.

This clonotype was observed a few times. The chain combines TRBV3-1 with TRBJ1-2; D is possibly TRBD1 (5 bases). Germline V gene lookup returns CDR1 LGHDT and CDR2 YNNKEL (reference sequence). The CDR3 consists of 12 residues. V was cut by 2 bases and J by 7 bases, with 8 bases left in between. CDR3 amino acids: CASSQTTGGYTF. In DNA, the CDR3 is TGTGCCAGCAGCCAAACAACAGGTGGCTACACCTTC.

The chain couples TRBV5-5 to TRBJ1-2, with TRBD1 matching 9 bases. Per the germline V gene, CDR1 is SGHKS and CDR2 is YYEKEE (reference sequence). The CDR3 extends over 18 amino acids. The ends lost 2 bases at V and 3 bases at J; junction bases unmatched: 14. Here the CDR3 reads CASSFALTPGQGHYGYTF. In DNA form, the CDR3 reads TGTGCCAGCAGCTTCGCCCTGACTCCGGGACAGGGACACTATGGCTACACCTTC.

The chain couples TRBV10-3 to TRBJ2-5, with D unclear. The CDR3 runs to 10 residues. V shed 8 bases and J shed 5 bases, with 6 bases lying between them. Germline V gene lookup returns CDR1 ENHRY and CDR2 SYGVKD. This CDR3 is CAIGTETQYF. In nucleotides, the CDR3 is TGTGCCATCGGAACGGAGACCCAGTACTTC.

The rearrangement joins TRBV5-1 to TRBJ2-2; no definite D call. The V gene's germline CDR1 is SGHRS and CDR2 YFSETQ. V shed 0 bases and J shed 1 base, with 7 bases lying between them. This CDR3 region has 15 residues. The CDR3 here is CASSLADWNTGELFF. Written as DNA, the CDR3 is TGCGCCAGCAGCTTGGCCGACTGGAACACCGGGGAGCTGTTTTTT.

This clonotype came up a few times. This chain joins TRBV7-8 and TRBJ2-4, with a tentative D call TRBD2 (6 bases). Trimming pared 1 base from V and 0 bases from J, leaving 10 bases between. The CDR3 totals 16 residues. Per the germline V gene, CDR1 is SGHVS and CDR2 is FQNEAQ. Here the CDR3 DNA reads TGTGCCAGCAGCTTAGTATTCGGGGGAGCCAAAAACATTCAGTACTTC. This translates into CASSLVFGGAKNIQYF.

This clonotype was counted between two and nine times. The CDR3 DNA reads as TGCAGTGCTAGTGGGGCACCGACTAGCGGGAACAATGAGCAGTTCTTC. Translation: CSASGAPTSGNNEQFF. The chain carries TRBV20-1 and TRBJ2-1; 11 positions match TRBD2. There are 16 residues in the CDR3. Germline assignment: CDR1 DFQATT and CDR2 SNEGSKA (reference sequence). J was trimmed by 5 bases and V by 3 bases; bases with no gene match: 9.

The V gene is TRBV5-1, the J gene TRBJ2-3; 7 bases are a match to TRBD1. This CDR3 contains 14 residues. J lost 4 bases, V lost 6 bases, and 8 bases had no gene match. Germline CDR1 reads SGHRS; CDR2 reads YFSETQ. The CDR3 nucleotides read TGCGCCAGCATGAGCGACAGGGTACCAGATACGCAGTATTTT. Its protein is CASMSDRVPDTQYF.

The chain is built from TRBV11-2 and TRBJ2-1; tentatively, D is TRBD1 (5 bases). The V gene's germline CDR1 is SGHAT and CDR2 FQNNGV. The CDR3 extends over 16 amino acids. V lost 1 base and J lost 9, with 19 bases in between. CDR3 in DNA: TGTGCCAGCAGCTTAGTGCAAGGACACCTGGCCCGTGAGCAGTTCTTC. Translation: CASSLVQGHLAREQFF.

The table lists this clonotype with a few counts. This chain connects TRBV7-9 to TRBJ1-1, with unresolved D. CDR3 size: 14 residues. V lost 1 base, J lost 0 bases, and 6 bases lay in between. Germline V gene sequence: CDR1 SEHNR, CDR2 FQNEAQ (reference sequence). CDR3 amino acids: CASSLDPMNTEAFF. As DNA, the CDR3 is TGTGCCAGCAGCTTAGACCCTATGAACACTGAAGCTTTCTTT.

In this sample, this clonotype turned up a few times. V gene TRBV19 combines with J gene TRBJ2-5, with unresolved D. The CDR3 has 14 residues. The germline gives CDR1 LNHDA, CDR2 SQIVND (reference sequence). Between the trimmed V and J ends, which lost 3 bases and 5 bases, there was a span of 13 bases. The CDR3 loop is CASSINGVEETQYF. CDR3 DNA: TGTGCCAGTAGTATCAATGGGGTCGAGGAGACCCAGTACTTC.

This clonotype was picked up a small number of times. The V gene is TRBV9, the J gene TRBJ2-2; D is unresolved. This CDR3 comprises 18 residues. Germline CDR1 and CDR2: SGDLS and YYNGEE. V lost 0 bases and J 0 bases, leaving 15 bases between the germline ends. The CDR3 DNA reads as TGTGCCAGCAGCGTAGCGGGCCTTGGACCAGCGAACACCGGGGAGCTGTTTTTT. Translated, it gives CASSVAGLGPANTGELFF.

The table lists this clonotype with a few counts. CDR3 sequence (DNA): TGTGCCAGCAGCGTAGGAGAGGGAAACAATCAGCCCCAGCATTTT. The encoded protein is CASSVGEGNNQPQHF. The chain couples TRBV9 to TRBJ1-5; no firm D call. Trimming pared 0 bases from V and 3 bases from J, leaving 10 bases between. Germline V gives CDR1 SGDLS, CDR2 YYNGEE. This CDR3 comprises 15 residues.

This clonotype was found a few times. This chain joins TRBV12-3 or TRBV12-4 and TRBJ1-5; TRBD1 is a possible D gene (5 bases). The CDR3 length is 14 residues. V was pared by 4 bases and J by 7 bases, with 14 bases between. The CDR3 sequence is CASSSGPLGQPQHF. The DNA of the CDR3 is TGTGCCAGCAGTTCAGGGCCCCTTGGGCAGCCCCAGCATTTT.

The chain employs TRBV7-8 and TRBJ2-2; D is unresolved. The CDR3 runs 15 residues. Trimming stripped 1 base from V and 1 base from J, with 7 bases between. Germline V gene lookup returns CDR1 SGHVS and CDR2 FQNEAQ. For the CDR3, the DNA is TGTGCCAGCAGCTTAGTAGCCTTGAACACCGGGGAGCTGTTTTTT. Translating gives CASSLVALNTGELFF.

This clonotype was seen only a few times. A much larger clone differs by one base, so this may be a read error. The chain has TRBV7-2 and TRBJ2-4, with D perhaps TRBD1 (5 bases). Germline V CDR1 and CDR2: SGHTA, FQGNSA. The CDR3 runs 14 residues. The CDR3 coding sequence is TGTGCCAGCAGCGTGACAGTTGGCAAAAACAGTCAGTACTTC. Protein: CASSVTVGKNSQYF.

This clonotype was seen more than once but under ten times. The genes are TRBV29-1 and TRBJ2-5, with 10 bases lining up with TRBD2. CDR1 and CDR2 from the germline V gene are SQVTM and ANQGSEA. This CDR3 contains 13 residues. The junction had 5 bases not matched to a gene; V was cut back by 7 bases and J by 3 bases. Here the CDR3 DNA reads TGCAGCGCAATTCTAGCGGGGGAAGAGACCCAGTACTTC. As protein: CSAILAGEETQYF.